These 9 T cell receptor beta chains share one sample of origin, sequenced in a study of T cell responses to AZD1222 COVID-19 vaccine. Profiled with immunoSEQ multiplex PCR; TCRdb holds only in-frame clones, not every one. Among 86,000 or so clones, over 85% were seen once, and the ten largest hold around 3%. The sequenced sample was peripheral blood, obtained on day 0 of AZD1222 vaccination. These receptors were taken from an adult in good health.

This rearrangement joins TRBV7-3 to TRBJ2-3, with 9 bases aligning to TRBD1. The junction had 11 bases not matched to a gene; V was cut back by 1 base and J by 3 bases. Germline CDR1 SGHTA, CDR2 FQGTGA. The CDR3 covers 18 residues. The CDR3 is CASSLKSTGTGRTDTQYF. The DNA of the CDR3 is TGTGCCAGCAGCTTAAAATCCACCGGGACAGGGCGTACAGATACGCAGTATTTT.

This rearrangement joins TRBV5-1 to TRBJ1-4; 7 nucleotides agree with TRBD1. J was trimmed by 0 bases and V by 4 bases; bases with no gene match: 3. In germline, CDR1 is SGHRS, CDR2 YFSETQ. The CDR3 contains 15 residues. CDR3 coding DNA: TGCGCCAGCAGCATCGGACAGGCAACTAATGAAAAACTGTTTTTT. Its translation is CASSIGQATNEKLFF. Combining the CDR3 with reference TRBV5-1 and TRBJ1-4 gives the whole variable domain KAGVTQTPRYLIKTRGQQVTLSCSPISGHRSVSWYQQTPGQGLQFLFEYFSETQRNKGNFPGRFSGRQFSNSRSEMNVSTLELGDSALYLCASSIGQATNEKLFFGSGTQLSVL.

V is TRBV9 and J is TRBJ2-1, with no clear D. The CDR3 covers 14 residues. V gave up 0 bases and J gave up 3 bases, with 7 bases separating them. The germline V gene encodes CDR1 SGDLS and CDR2 YYNGEE. CDR3 DNA sequence: TGTGCCAGCAGCGTAGTTGGGAACTACAATGAGCAGTTCTTC. It translates to CASSVVGNYNEQFF.

The chain is built from TRBV7-9 and TRBJ1-1; no clear D. The length of the CDR3 is 15 residues. Germline lookup yields CDR1 SEHNR and CDR2 FQNEAQ (reference sequence). V was pared by 5 bases and J by 0 bases, with 13 bases between. CDR3 loop: CASSPPQNLNTEAFF. Here the CDR3 DNA reads TGTGCCAGCAGCCCCCCACAGAACCTGAACACTGAAGCTTTCTTT.

This clone was picked up a small number of times. The chain uses TRBV2 and TRBJ1-5; D ambiguous. In germline, CDR1 is SNHLY, CDR2 FYNNEI. Trimming removed 2 bases from V and 0 bases from J, with 14 bases in between. The CDR3 is 17 residues long. The CDR3 reads CASSESHARDSNQPQHF. The CDR3 DNA sequence: TGTGCCAGCAGTGAAAGTCACGCGAGAGATAGCAATCAGCCCCAGCATTTT.

This chain joins TRBV19 and TRBJ1-1, with D possibly matching TRBD1 (5 bases). V was pared by 3 bases and J by 4 bases, with 24 bases between. The germline V gene encodes CDR1 LNHDA and CDR2 SQIVND (reference sequence). This CDR3 spans 18 amino acids. CDR3 sequence reads: CASSMKPGVGRVRTEAFF. CDR3 coding DNA: TGTGCCAGTAGTATGAAACCGGGGGTGGGCAGGGTTCGCACTGAAGCTTTCTTT.

The rearrangement uses TRBV25-1 and TRBJ1-1; D not certain. The V end was cut by 7 bases, the J end by 1 base, with 10 bases between. The CDR3 has 13 amino acids. Germline V CDR1 and CDR2: MGHDK, SYGVNS. CDR3 bases: TGTGCCAGCATCCGATCGGGGAACACTGAAGCTTTCTTT. It encodes CASIRSGNTEAFF.

The chain employs TRBV18 and TRBJ1-6; TRBD1 matches 7 bases. V shed 3 bases and J 0 bases; nucleotides not matched to a gene: 8. Germline CDR1 and CDR2: KGHSH and LQKENI. This CDR3 region has 18 residues. The CDR3 region is CASSPRGQDSSYNSPLHF. DNA of the CDR3: TGTGCCAGCTCACCTCGAGGACAGGATAGCTCCTATAATTCACCCCTCCACTTT.

The rearrangement links TRBV24-1 to TRBJ1-2, with D possibly TRBD1 on 6 matching bases. The germline V and J ends were trimmed by 3 bases and 4 bases, with 14 bases remaining between them. Germline CDR1 KGHDR, CDR2 SFDVKD. The CDR3 spans 15 residues. The CDR3 region is CATSDETGYLYGYTF. Here the CDR3 DNA reads TGTGCCACCAGTGATGAAACAGGGTATCTCTATGGCTACACCTTC.